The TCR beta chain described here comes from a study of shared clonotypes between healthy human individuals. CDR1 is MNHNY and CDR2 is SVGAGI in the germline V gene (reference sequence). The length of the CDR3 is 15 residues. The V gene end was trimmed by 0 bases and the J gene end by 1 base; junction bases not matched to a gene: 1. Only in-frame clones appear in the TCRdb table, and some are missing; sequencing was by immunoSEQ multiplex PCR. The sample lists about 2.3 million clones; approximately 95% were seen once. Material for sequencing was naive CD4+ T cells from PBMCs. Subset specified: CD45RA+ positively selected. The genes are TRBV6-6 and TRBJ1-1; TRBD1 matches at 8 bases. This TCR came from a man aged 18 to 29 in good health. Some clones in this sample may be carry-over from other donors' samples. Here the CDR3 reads CASSYSGTGNTEAFF. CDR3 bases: TGTGCCAGCAGTTACTCTGGGACAGGGAACACTGAAGCTTTCTTT.